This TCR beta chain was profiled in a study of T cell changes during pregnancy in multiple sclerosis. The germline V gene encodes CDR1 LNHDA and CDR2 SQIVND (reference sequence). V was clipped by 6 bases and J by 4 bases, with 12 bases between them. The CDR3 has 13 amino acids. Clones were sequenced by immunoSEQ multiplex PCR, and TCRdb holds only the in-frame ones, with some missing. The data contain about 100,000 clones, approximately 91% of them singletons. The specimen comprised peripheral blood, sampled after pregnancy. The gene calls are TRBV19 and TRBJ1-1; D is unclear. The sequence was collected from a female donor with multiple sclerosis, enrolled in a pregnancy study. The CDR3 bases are TGTGCCAGTAGGGACCGACGGGGCACTGAAGCTTTCTTT. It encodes CASRDRRGTEAFF.